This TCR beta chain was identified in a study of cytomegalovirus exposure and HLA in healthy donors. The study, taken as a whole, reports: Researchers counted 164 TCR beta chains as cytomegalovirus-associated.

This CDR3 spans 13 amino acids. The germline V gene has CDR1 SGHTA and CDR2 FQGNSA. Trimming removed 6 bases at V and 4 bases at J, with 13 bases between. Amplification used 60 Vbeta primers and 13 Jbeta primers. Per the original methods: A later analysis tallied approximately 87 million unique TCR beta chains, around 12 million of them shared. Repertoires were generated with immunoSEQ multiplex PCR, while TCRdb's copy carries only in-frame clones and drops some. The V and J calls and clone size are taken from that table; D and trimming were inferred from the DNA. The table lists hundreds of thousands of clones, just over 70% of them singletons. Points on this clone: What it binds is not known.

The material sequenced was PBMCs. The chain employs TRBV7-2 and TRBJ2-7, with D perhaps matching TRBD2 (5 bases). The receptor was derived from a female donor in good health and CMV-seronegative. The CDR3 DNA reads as TGTGCCAGCAGTAGGGCCCCGGGATACGAGCAGTACTTC. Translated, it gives CASSRAPGYEQYF.